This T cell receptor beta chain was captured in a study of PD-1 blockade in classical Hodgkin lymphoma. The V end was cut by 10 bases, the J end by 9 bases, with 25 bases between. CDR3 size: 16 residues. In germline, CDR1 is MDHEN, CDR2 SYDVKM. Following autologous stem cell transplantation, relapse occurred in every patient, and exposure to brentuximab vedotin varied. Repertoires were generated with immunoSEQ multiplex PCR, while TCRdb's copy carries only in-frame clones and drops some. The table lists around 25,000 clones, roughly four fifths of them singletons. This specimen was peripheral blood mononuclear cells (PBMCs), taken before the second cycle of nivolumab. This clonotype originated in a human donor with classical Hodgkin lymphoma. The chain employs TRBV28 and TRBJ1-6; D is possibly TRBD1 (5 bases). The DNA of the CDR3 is TGTGCCACCGTGGGGCCGACGCGGGGGGGGATTTCACCCCTCCACTTT. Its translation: CATVGPTRGGISPLHF.